The clone carrying this T cell receptor beta chain was counted a few times. Clones were sequenced by immunoSEQ multiplex PCR, and TCRdb holds only the in-frame ones, with some missing. Of 20,000 to 25,000 clones in the sample, about four fifths were seen once. These data are taken from a study of PD-L1 blockade in urothelial cancer. Overall study context: From 0 to 3 prior chemotherapy regimens had been given to the patients. Blood gave a median 141,255 T cells. Analyses used blood from 3 weeks (second dose) and 6 weeks after treatment start.

J gave up 2 bases and V 1 base, and 6 bases lay outside the gene matches. Germline values: CDR1 SGHRS, CDR2 YFSETQ. The CDR3 is 17 residues long. This clonotype originated in a man aged 65-85 years with urothelial cancer. The V call is TRBV5-1, the J call TRBJ1-3, with 10 bases matching TRBD1. The source was PBMCs, collected around atezolizumab (anti-PD-L1) treatment. CDR3 loop: CASSLLGQGTTGNTIYF. The CDR3 nucleotides are TGCGCCAGCAGCTTGTTGGGACAGGGGACCACTGGAAACACCATATATTTT. The full variable domain, rest sourced from reference TRBV5-1 and TRBJ1-3, is KAGVTQTPRYLIKTRGQQVTLSCSPISGHRSVSWYQQTPGQGLQFLFEYFSETQRNKGNFPGRFSGRQFSNSRSEMNVSTLELGDSALYLCASSLLGQGTTGNTIYFGEGSWLTVV.